These 21 T cell receptor beta chains were all obtained from the same sample, sequenced in a study of identical twins. One entry per CDR3 protein results from TCRdb running MiXCR on the 5' RACE reads. The data contain roughly 720,000 distinct CDR3 sequences, 18% of them singletons. These data also featured in a second study, about T cells expressing NK-cell markers.

The sequencing sample was made of PBMCs. These receptors were collected from a woman between 18 and 29 years old in good health.

In its sample, this clonotype was seen a few times. The V gene is TRBV14, the J gene TRBJ1-1; TRBD1 is a possible D gene (6 bases). Germline V gene lookup returns CDR1 SGHDN and CDR2 FVKESK. The CDR3 sequence is 18 residues long. Trimming took off 0 bases at V and 4 bases at J, with 21 bases between the two ends. The CDR3 DNA sequence: TGTGCCAGCAGCCAAGAATACCGGACAGTCGGAAGGGTCACTGAAGCTTTCTTT. It is translated as CASSQEYRTVGRVTEAFF.

A few counts support this clonotype. The chain links TRBV18 to TRBJ2-1; a weak D match, TRBD2 (5 bases). CDR3 length equals 12 residues. V was clipped by 2 bases and J by 10 bases, with 9 bases between them. CDR1 KGHSH and CDR2 LQKENI come from the germline V gene. The CDR3 loop reads CASSPFGNEQFF. In nucleotides, the CDR3 is TGTGCCAGCTCACCATTCGGGAACGAGCAGTTCTTC.

The chain combines TRBV5-1 with TRBJ2-1; TRBD2 aligns across 7 bases. V lost 4 bases and J lost 2; bases outside the gene matches: 9. The CDR3 totals 16 residues. Germline-derived CDR1 and CDR2 are SGHRS and YFSETQ. CDR3 in amino acids: CASSPGSGNTYNEQFF. CDR3 in DNA: TGCGCCAGCAGCCCGGGAAGCGGGAACACCTACAATGAGCAGTTCTTC.

This chain connects TRBV12-3 or TRBV12-4 to TRBJ1-3, with a weak D call TRBD1 (6 bases). CDR3 length: 14 amino acids. V was cut by 5 bases and J by 2 bases, with 10 bases left in between. The CDR3 bases are TGTGCCAGCAGTAGGGGGGTACCTGGAAACACCATATATTTT. The encoded protein is CASSRGVPGNTIYF.

The rearrangement uses TRBV12-3 or TRBV12-4 and TRBJ2-3, with 12 bases matching TRBD2. This CDR3 spans 16 amino acids. The trim removed 5 bases at V and 3 bases at J, leaving 6 bases unmatched. DNA of the CDR3: TGTGCCAGCAGTCAGACTAGCGGGAGTCGGACAGATACGCAGTATTTT. This encodes CASSQTSGSRTDTQYF.

This clonotype was seen more than once but under ten times. The V and J genes are TRBV29-1 and TRBJ2-1, with 10 bases fitting TRBD2. The CDR3 runs 11 residues. Germline values: CDR1 SQVTM, CDR2 ANQGSEA. Trimming cost V 7 bases and J 14 bases; bases outside gene matches: 8. CDR3 sequence: CSADKREGKFF. The CDR3 DNA reads TGCAGCGCTGATAAGCGGGAGGGGAAGTTCTTC.

The rearrangement joins TRBV6-1 to TRBJ1-5; D might be TRBD1 (5 bases). The CDR3 sequence is 13 residues long. Per germline, CDR1 MNHNS and CDR2 SASEGT. V lost 5 bases, J lost 6 bases, and 11 bases lay in between. CDR3 residues: CASSRGGGQPQHF. CDR3 nucleotide sequence: TGTGCCAGCAGTAGGGGCGGGGGTCAGCCCCAGCATTTT.

This sequence joins TRBV20-1 and TRBJ2-3; D remains ambiguous. Per the germline V gene, CDR1 is DFQATT and CDR2 is SNEGSKA (reference sequence). The ends were cut back, 2 bases at V and 2 bases at J, with 8 bases in the middle. The CDR3 has 13 residues. DNA of the CDR3: TGCAGTGCTAGAAATAGGAACACAGATACGCAGTATTTT. It codes for CSARNRNTDTQYF.

The V and J genes are TRBV5-1 and TRBJ2-2; weak D call: TRBD1 (5 bases). V was clipped by 0 bases and J by 3 bases, with 12 bases between them. Per germline, CDR1 SGHRS and CDR2 YFSETQ. The CDR3 extends over 16 amino acids. As DNA, the CDR3 is TGCGCCAGCAGCTTGGGTCTGACAGTGGACACCGGGGAGCTGTTTTTT. It is translated as CASSLGLTVDTGELFF.

This CDR3 reads CASSLVLNGYTF. In DNA, the CDR3 is TGTGCCAGCAGTTTAGTTCTGAATGGCTACACCTTC. The chain carries TRBV12-3 or TRBV12-4 and TRBJ1-2; no reliable D call. This CDR3 spans 12 amino acids. The V end was cut by 1 base, the J end by 6 bases, with 6 bases between.

This sequence joins TRBV7-9 and TRBJ1-1; D is unresolved. V was cut by 5 bases and J by 3 bases, with 10 bases left in between. Germline-derived CDR1 and CDR2 are SEHNR and FQNEAQ (reference sequence). The CDR3 has 13 amino acids. CDR3 coding DNA: TGTGCCAGCAGCCCATTAGGATACACTGAAGCTTTCTTT. Its protein product is CASSPLGYTEAFF.

This clonotype was detected a few times. The chain employs TRBV12-3 or TRBV12-4 and TRBJ1-1, with TRBD1 as a possible D gene (6 bases). Trimming left V 8 bases short and J 3 bases short, with 13 bases between. The length of the CDR3 is 13 residues. The CDR3 DNA is TGTGCCAGCCAAAGAGGGGGGTACACTGAAGCTTTCTTT. Protein product: CASQRGGYTEAFF.

The CDR3 bases are TGCAGTGCTAGTCTCCTGGAGGAAAAACTGTTTTTT. Translating it yields CSASLLEEKLFF. The V gene is TRBV20-1, the J gene TRBJ1-4; D unclear. Germline CDR1 and CDR2: DFQATT and SNEGSKA (reference sequence). This CDR3 region has 12 residues. V shed 3 bases and J shed 8 bases, with 10 bases lying between them.

This clonotype has just a few counts. The chain couples TRBV6-1 to TRBJ1-2, with 7 bases matching TRBD1. The germline CDR1 and CDR2 sequences are MNHNS and SASEGT. This CDR3 contains 14 residues. V lost 6 bases, J lost 8 bases, and 12 bases stayed unmatched. CDR3 residues: CASRSGQAGDGYTF. The CDR3 nucleotides read TGTGCCAGCAGAAGCGGACAGGCCGGCGACGGCTACACCTTC.

DNA of the CDR3: TGCGCCAGCAGCTTGGGAGGGGACAGGTCTGAAGCTTTCTTT. This translates into CASSLGGDRSEAFF. The chain is built from TRBV5-1 and TRBJ1-1, with 8 bases matching TRBD1. This CDR3 is built from 14 residues. Germline CDR1 reads SGHRS; CDR2 reads YFSETQ. The junction had 4 bases not matched to a gene; V was cut back by 0 bases and J by 6 bases. The complete variable domain, with remaining parts taken from reference TRBV5-1 and TRBJ1-1, reads KAGVTQTPRYLIKTRGQQVTLSCSPISGHRSVSWYQQTPGQGLQFLFEYFSETQRNKGNFPGRFSGRQFSNSRSEMNVSTLELGDSALYLCASSLGGDRSEAFFGQGTRLTVV.

The chain uses TRBV20-1 and TRBJ2-7; possible D gene TRBD2, 6 bases. Germline values: CDR1 DFQATT, CDR2 SNEGSKA (reference sequence). The V end lost 4 bases, the J end lost 3 bases, and 16 bases lay between the germline ends. This CDR3 is 14 amino acids long. As DNA, the CDR3 is TGCAGTGCTAAAGCGGGTCTCTTAGACTACGAGCAGTACTTC. It codes for CSAKAGLLDYEQYF.

This clonotype was seen more than once but under ten times. This chain connects TRBV20-1 to TRBJ1-5; 8 bases agree with TRBD1. The germline V gene encodes CDR1 DFQATT and CDR2 SNEGSKA (reference sequence). V gave up 5 bases and J gave up 4 bases; unmatched junction bases: 7. The CDR3 runs 14 residues. The CDR3 loop reads CSARPRTGNQPQHF. In DNA form, the CDR3 reads TGCAGTGCTCGACCCCGGACAGGGAATCAGCCCCAGCATTTT.

This clonotype was observed a few times. V usage is TRBV19 and J usage is TRBJ2-4; the match to TRBD2 covers 10 bases. The germline CDR1 and CDR2 sequences are LNHDA and SQIVND (reference sequence). The CDR3 runs 16 residues. Unmatched junction bases numbered 5, after V lost 3 bases and J lost 3 bases. CDR3: CASSISSGRGKNIQYF. DNA for the CDR3: TGTGCCAGTAGTATCTCTAGCGGGAGAGGCAAAAACATTCAGTACTTC.

A few counts support this clonotype. This chain uses TRBV12-3 or TRBV12-4 with TRBJ2-1; no reliable D call. The CDR3 has 12 amino acids. Trimming pared 2 bases from V and 10 bases from J, leaving 9 bases between. This chain's CDR3 is CASSLLGMEQFF. Here the CDR3 DNA reads TGTGCCAGCAGTTTATTGGGGATGGAGCAGTTCTTC.

This chain connects TRBV5-1 to TRBJ2-2; TRBD1 matches at 8 bases. With 4 bases clipped from V and 4 bases from J, the junction kept 6 bases outside the gene matches. Germline V gives CDR1 SGHRS, CDR2 YFSETQ. The CDR3 is made up of 15 amino acids. The CDR3 region is CASSGDRGGTGELFF. The CDR3 DNA reads as TGCGCCAGCAGCGGTGACAGGGGAGGCACCGGGGAGCTGTTTTTT. Together with reference TRBV5-1 and TRBJ2-2, the CDR3 gives the full variable domain: KAGVTQTPRYLIKTRGQQVTLSCSPISGHRSVSWYQQTPGQGLQFLFEYFSETQRNKGNFPGRFSGRQFSNSRSEMNVSTLELGDSALYLCASSGDRGGTGELFFGEGSRLTVL.

The CDR3 DNA reads TGTGCCAGCAGCTCCAGGTCCGGTAGCGGGAGTTCCTCGATGTACTACAATGAGCAGTTCTTC. It codes for CASSSRSGSGSSSMYYNEQFF. V and J are TRBV11-3 and TRBJ2-1; 9 bases match TRBD2. V lost 4 bases and J lost 3; bases outside the gene matches: 22. The CDR3 contains 21 residues. Germline V gene lookup returns CDR1 SGHNT and CDR2 YENEEA.